This passage covers 3 T cell receptor beta chains from one sample sequenced in a study of T cell responses to AZD1222 COVID-19 vaccine. Using immunoSEQ multiplex PCR, the repertoire was profiled, and TCRdb retains in-frame clones only, with some absent. The profile covers approximately 110,000 clones, with roughly four fifths appearing a single time and roughly 9.5% taken by the ten largest. The sequenced sample was peripheral blood, obtained on day 0 of AZD1222 vaccination. The receptor source for this set is an adult in good health.

The rearrangement joins TRBV28 to TRBJ1-2; TRBD1 is a possible D gene (6 bases). CDR3 size: 16 residues. Trimming cost V 6 bases and J 4 bases, with 21 bases left between them. From germline, CDR1 is MDHEN and CDR2 SYDVKM. The CDR3 sequence is CASSRPGGLASYGYTF. The CDR3 DNA is TGTGCCAGCAGCCGTCCGGGGGGGCTCGCAAGCTATGGCTACACCTTC.

The V gene is TRBV19, the J gene TRBJ1-1; D might be TRBD1 (6 bases). Germline loops: CDR1 LNHDA, CDR2 SQIVND (reference sequence). V gave up 4 bases and J gave up 11 bases, with 20 bases separating them. The CDR3 extends over 14 amino acids. CDR3 sequence (DNA): TGTGCCAGTAGTACGGGGCCCGGGGGGCAGGGTGCTTTCTTT. Translation gives CASSTGPGGQGAFF.

This chain uses TRBV18 with TRBJ2-3; D is unresolved. The germline V and J ends were trimmed by 1 base and 0 bases, with 5 bases remaining between them. The CDR3 consists of 14 residues. In germline, CDR1 is KGHSH, CDR2 LQKENI. The CDR3 nucleotides read TGTGCCAGCTCACCACTTACTAGCACAGATACGCAGTATTTT. Protein: CASSPLTSTDTQYF.